Listed below are T cell receptor beta chains from one sample, sequenced in a study of human T cells and chemical hapten exposure. MiXCR was run by TCRdb on the RACE reads, yielding one entry per CDR3 protein. The sample has more than 150,000 distinct CDR3 sequences, around 25% seen once. The sequenced sample was whole blood, obtained in connection with sensitization to the hapten diphenylcyclopropenone (DPC). The receptor set was obtained from a woman in her thirties or forties with alopecia areata. Some clones in this sample may be carry-over from other donors' samples. CDR3s leave out the opening cysteine and the closing phenylalanine or tryptophan. Each record gives: V gene, J gene, D gene, CDR3 protein. A D gene is named only where the DNA matches it firmly.

V: TRBV5-1; J: TRBJ2-3; D: NA; CDR3: ASSRPSADTQY
V: TRBV25-1; J: TRBJ2-3; D: NA; CDR3: ASSEWGSDTQY
V: TRBV20-1; J: TRBJ2-7; D: TRBD2; CDR3: SARPGTSGRLSEQY
V: TRBV20-1; J: TRBJ2-5; D: TRBD1; CDR3: SASGDRGSETQY
V: TRBV29-1; J: TRBJ2-7; D: NA; CDR3: SVELAGKIYEQY
V: TRBV20-1; J: TRBJ2-7; D: NA; CDR3: SANRVSSSYEQY
V: TRBV20-1; J: TRBJ2-5; D: NA; CDR3: SALPLAFQETQY
V: TRBV7-6; J: TRBJ2-3; D: TRBD1; CDR3: ASSRTGGEDTQY
V: TRBV5-1; J: TRBJ2-3; D: TRBD2; CDR3: ASSPSGGTDTQY
V: TRBV12-3/TRBV12-4; J: TRBJ2-1; D: NA; CDR3: ASNLDLSYNEQF
V: TRBV29-1; J: TRBJ1-1; D: NA; CDR3: SVGSSHTEAF
V: TRBV7-9; J: TRBJ2-1; D: NA; CDR3: ASSLAAAGSYNEQF
V: TRBV4-1; J: TRBJ1-2; D: NA; CDR3: ASSQVDFGQAGYT
V: TRBV11-1; J: TRBJ2-3; D: TRBD1; CDR3: ASSEGQGRDTQY
V: TRBV6-2/TRBV6-3; J: TRBJ2-1; D: TRBD2; CDR3: ASSYVAGGPNNEQF
V: TRBV6-5; J: TRBJ2-1; D: TRBD1; CDR3: ASRDRGRTPQF
V: TRBV4-3; J: TRBJ2-5; D: NA; CDR3: ASSQDRQGRETQY
V: TRBV10-3; J: TRBJ1-3; D: NA; CDR3: AISGTGTGNTIY
V: TRBV4-2; J: TRBJ2-1; D: TRBD1; CDR3: ASSQETGNYNEQF
V: TRBV25-1; J: TRBJ2-1; D: TRBD2; CDR3: ASSEPGTSGNEQF
V: TRBV6-4; J: TRBJ2-5; D: NA; CDR3: ASSRGRGETQY
V: TRBV4-2; J: TRBJ1-5; D: NA; CDR3: ASSQFYYSNQPQH
V: TRBV4-1; J: TRBJ1-2; D: TRBD1; CDR3: ASSQAGGANYGYT
V: TRBV7-9; J: TRBJ1-2; D: TRBD1; CDR3: ASSITGGENYGYT
V: TRBV4-1; J: TRBJ1-4; D: TRBD1; CDR3: ASSREGQRHEKLF
V: TRBV7-9; J: TRBJ1-5; D: TRBD1; CDR3: ASSRTGVSQPQH
V: TRBV6-2/TRBV6-3; J: TRBJ2-7; D: NA; CDR3: ASSYSSSWPY